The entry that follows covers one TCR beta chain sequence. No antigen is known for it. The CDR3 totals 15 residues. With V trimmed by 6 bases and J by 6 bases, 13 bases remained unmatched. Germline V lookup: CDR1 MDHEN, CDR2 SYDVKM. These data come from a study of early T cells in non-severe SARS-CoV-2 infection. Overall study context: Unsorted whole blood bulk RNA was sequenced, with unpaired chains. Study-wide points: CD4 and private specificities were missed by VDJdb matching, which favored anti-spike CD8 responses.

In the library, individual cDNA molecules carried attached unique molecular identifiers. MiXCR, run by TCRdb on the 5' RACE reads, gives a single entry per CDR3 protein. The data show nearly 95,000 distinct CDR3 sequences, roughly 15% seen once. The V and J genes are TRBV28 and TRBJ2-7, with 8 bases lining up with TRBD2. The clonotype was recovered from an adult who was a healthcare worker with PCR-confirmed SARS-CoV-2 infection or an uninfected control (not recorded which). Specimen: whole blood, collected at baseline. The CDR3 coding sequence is TGTGCCAGCAGCGTAGAACCGGGACTAGGTTTCGAGCAGTACTTC. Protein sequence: CASSVEPGLGFEQYF.